The 25 T cell receptor beta chains below all came from one sample that was sequenced in a study of Graves' ophthalmopathy and Graves' hyperthyroidism. For repertoire sequencing, the TCR beta CDR3 regions were amplified from RNA transcripts. In the first round, RT-PCR was carried out with HTBI primers, and a multiplex PCR formed the second round. TCRdb reprocessed the multiplex PCR reads via MiXCR and lists one record per CDR3 protein. This sample carries 600,000 to 950,000 distinct CDR3 sequences, around 40% of them seen once, and the ten largest clones take around 40%. The source material was peripheral blood. These receptor sequences come from an adult man with Graves' ophthalmopathy.

This chain uses TRBV5-5 with TRBJ2-7; the D call may be TRBD1 or TRBD2 (5 bases each). V was shortened by 6 bases and J by 6 bases, with 16 bases between the two germline ends. The CDR3 sequence is 13 residues long. Germline values: CDR1 SGHKS, CDR2 YYEKEE (reference sequence). The CDR3 is CASNLEGPSEQYF. CDR3 DNA: TGTGCCAGCAACTTAGAGGGACCGTCCGAGCAGTACTTC.

As to this clonotype: This could be a read error, since a much larger clone is one nucleotide away. This chain uses TRBV2 with TRBJ1-1; D not resolved. The CDR3 runs to 13 residues. Germline V gene lookup returns CDR1 SNHLY and CDR2 FYNNEI. Trimming stripped 6 bases from V and 1 base from J, with 9 bases between. This CDR3 is CASRGLGNTEAFF. The CDR3 DNA reads as TGTGCCAGCAGGGGTCTGGGGAACACTGAAGCTTTCTTT. Complete variable domain (other parts from reference TRBV2 and TRBJ1-1): EPEVTQTPSHQVTQMGQEVILRCVPISNHLYFYWYRQILGQKVEFLVSFYNNEISEKSEIFDDQFSVERPDGSNFTLKIRSTKLEDSAMYFCASRGLGNTEAFFGQGTRLTVV.

This clonotype was counted ten times or more. The chain has TRBV20-1 and TRBJ2-7, with D perhaps matching TRBD1 (6 bases). Looked up from germline, CDR1 is DFQATT and CDR2 is SNEGSKA (reference sequence). V was shortened by 1 base and J by 5 bases, with 12 bases between the two germline ends. The CDR3 has 13 residues. The CDR3 region is CSARGTVIHEQYF. Here the CDR3 DNA reads TGCAGTGCTAGAGGGACAGTGATCCACGAGCAGTACTTC.

This clonotype has only one observation. The chain links TRBV7-2 to TRBJ1-2; no reliable D call. Looked up from germline, CDR1 is SGHTA and CDR2 is FQGNSA. V dropped 2 bases and J dropped 7 bases, with 8 bases sitting between them. The CDR3 covers 12 residues. For the CDR3, the DNA is TGTGCCAGCAGCTTATGGACCAGTGGCTACACCTTC. Translated, it gives CASSLWTSGYTF.

On this clonotype itself: Being one base from a much bigger clone, this may be a read error. The rearrangement uses TRBV7-6 and TRBJ1-6, with TRBD1 matching 7 bases. Germline V gene lookup returns CDR1 SGHVS and CDR2 FNYEAQ. Trimming at V came to 5 bases and at J to 8 bases, leaving 9 bases not matched to a gene. This CDR3 contains 15 residues. CDR3 protein: CASSIVEGAYSPLHF. DNA of the CDR3: TGTGCCAGCAGCATAGTTGAGGGGGCATATTCACCCCTCCACTTT. Complete variable domain (other parts from reference TRBV7-6 and TRBJ1-6): GAGVSQSPRYKVTKRGQDVALRCDPISGHVSLYWYRQALGQGPEFLTYFNYEAQQDKSGLPNDRFSAERPEGSISTLTIQRTEQRDSAMYRCASSIVEGAYSPLHFGNGTRLTVT.

Turning to this clonotype: At one end, the junction sequence differs from germline, possibly due to a read error. V and J are TRBV20-1 and TRBJ2-7, with 7 bases that match TRBD2. The CDR3 extends over 15 amino acids. Germline V CDR1 and CDR2: DFQATT, SNEGSKA (reference sequence). The CDR3 protein is CSARVWRERAYEQCF. CDR3 sequence (DNA): TGCAGTGCTAGAGTCTGGCGGGAGAGGGCCTACGAGCAGTGCTTC.

Comments on this clonotype: Given a much more abundant clone one base away, this may be a read error. No conserved phenylalanine or tryptophan is present at the end of the CDR3, so a read error is the likely explanation. V gene TRBV25-1 combines with J gene TRBJ2-5; perhaps TRBD2 as D (6 bases). The CDR3 runs 15 residues. Between the trimmed V and J ends, which lost 5 bases and 5 bases, there was a span of 18 bases. Germline loops: CDR1 MGHDK, CDR2 SYGVNS. Here the CDR3 DNA reads TGTGCCAGCAGTTCAGACTCGGGGAGCGGGGAGACCCAGTACCTC. This sequence encodes CASSSDSGSGETQYL.

This clonotype occurred a few times. The chain links TRBV7-9 to TRBJ1-1; D gene uncertain. This CDR3 comprises 15 residues. The germline gives CDR1 SEHNR, CDR2 FQNEAQ (reference sequence). V was cut by 3 bases and J by 0 bases, with 11 bases left in between. The CDR3 is CASSFPGYMNTEAFF. CDR3 bases: TGTGCCAGCAGCTTTCCGGGGTATATGAACACTGAAGCTTTCTTT.

To note about this clonotype: One base away lies a much larger clone, so this may be a sequencing read error. CDR3 DNA sequence: TGTGCCAGCAGCTTAGTAGGGGGGTGCAACGAGCAGTACTTC. Its protein is CASSLVGGCNEQYF. J is TRBJ2-7 and V is TRBV11-2; possibly TRBD1 or TRBD2 for D (6 bases each). The CDR3 runs 14 residues. Per the germline V gene, CDR1 is SGHAT and CDR2 is FQNNGV. V lost 1 base to trimming and J lost 5 bases, with 12 bases between them.

This clonotype turned up a few times. CDR3 bases: TGTGCCAGTAGTGACGGGCCGGGCACCGGGGAGCTGTTTTTT. It codes for CASSDGPGTGELFF. The J gene is TRBJ2-2, the V gene TRBV19; D unclear. This CDR3 spans 14 amino acids. With 5 bases removed from V and 4 bases from J, the gap between germline ends came to 11 bases. Germline V CDR1 and CDR2: LNHDA, SQIVND (reference sequence).

To note about this clonotype: The junction departs from germline at one end; a sequencing error may be responsible. The CDR3 coding sequence is TGTGCCTGCAGCGGGCCAACCGGGGAGCTGTTTTTT. This encodes CACSGPTGELFF. The V call is TRBV7-9, the J call TRBJ2-2; possibly TRBD2 for D (6 bases). Germline V gene data show CDR1 as SEHNR and CDR2 as FQNEAQ (reference sequence). This CDR3 comprises 12 residues.

Remarks on this clonotype: One end of the junction does not line up with germline, which may come from a read error. V is TRBV15 and J is TRBJ1-5, with TRBD1 identical over 7 bases. Per germline, CDR1 LNHNV and CDR2 YYDKDF (reference sequence). The CDR3 has 15 residues. The CDR3 region is CATSSSDRIYQPQHF. CDR3 sequence (DNA): TGTGCTACCAGCAGCTCGGACAGGATCTATCAGCCCCAGCATTTT.

J is TRBJ1-1 and V is TRBV19; a possible D gene is TRBD1 (5 bases). Germline V gene lookup returns CDR1 LNHDA and CDR2 SQIVND (reference sequence). Trimming removed 4 bases at V and 1 base at J, with 13 bases between. The CDR3 has 15 amino acids. CDR3 DNA: TGTGCCAGTAGTAATACGGGGGTCAGGAACACTGAAGCTTTCTTT. Protein sequence: CASSNTGVRNTEAFF.

Ten or more counts support this clonotype. The J gene is TRBJ1-5, the V gene TRBV2; possibly TRBD1 for D (6 bases). This CDR3 is built from 15 residues. The V end was cut by 2 bases, the J end by 6 bases, with 14 bases between. Germline V gene data show CDR1 as SNHLY and CDR2 as FYNNEI. The CDR3 spells CASSERGGAFQPQHF. The CDR3 DNA is TGTGCCAGCAGTGAAAGGGGGGGCGCTTTTCAGCCCCAGCATTTT.

The chain recombines TRBV4-3 with TRBJ1-4, with 9 bases aligning to TRBD1. Germline lookup yields CDR1 LGHNA and CDR2 YSLEER. This CDR3 is built from 15 residues. Unmatched junction bases numbered 6, after V lost 3 bases and J lost 7 bases. The CDR3 loop reads CASSQPPGQGEKLFF. The CDR3 DNA reads TGCGCCAGCAGCCAGCCACCGGGACAGGGTGAAAAACTGTTTTTT.

There are a few counts of this clonotype. The rearrangement uses TRBV20-1 and TRBJ1-6; D possibly corresponds to TRBD1 (5 bases). V was cut by 3 bases and J by 8 bases, with 17 bases left in between. CDR1 DFQATT and CDR2 SNEGSKA come from the germline V gene (reference sequence). This CDR3 is built from 15 residues. CDR3 loop: CSASETGAWDSPLHF. CDR3 DNA: TGCAGTGCTAGTGAGACCGGGGCCTGGGATTCACCCCTCCACTTT.

The chain combines TRBV19 with TRBJ1-2; D gene uncertain. Germline CDR1 reads LNHDA; CDR2 reads SQIVND (reference sequence). The V and J ends lost 5 bases and 0 bases respectively, with 13 bases between them. This CDR3 is built from 15 residues. The CDR3 sequence is CASSAGSAANYGYTF. The CDR3 DNA follows: TGTGCCAGTAGTGCGGGATCGGCAGCTAACTATGGCTACACCTTC.

The chain has TRBV20-1 and TRBJ1-5; perhaps TRBD1 as D (6 bases). Trimming stripped 4 bases from V and 0 bases from J, with 19 bases between. The CDR3 runs to 17 residues. Germline assignment: CDR1 DFQATT and CDR2 SNEGSKA (reference sequence). CDR3 sequence: CSANYGGGDFSNQPQHF. CDR3 bases: TGCAGTGCTAATTACGGAGGGGGGGATTTTAGCAATCAGCCCCAGCATTTT.

As for this clonotype: This may be a read error, as it is one base from a much larger clone. The gene calls are TRBV6-6 and TRBJ1-5, with no clear D. Deletions cut 7 bases from V and 0 bases from J, with 13 bases between. CDR1 is MNHNY and CDR2 is SVGAGI in the germline V gene (reference sequence). CDR3 length: 15 residues. CDR3 amino acids: CASNLERDSNQPQHF. Here the CDR3 DNA reads TGTGCCAGCAATTTAGAACGGGATAGCAATCAGCCCCAGCATTTT.

On this clonotype: Likely a read error: the CDR3 ends without its conserved phenylalanine or tryptophan. The V and J genes are TRBV11-1 and TRBJ2-7, with D maybe TRBD2 (5 bases). This CDR3 contains 13 residues. V was trimmed by 5 bases and J by 6 bases, leaving 14 bases between them. CDR1 is SGHAT and CDR2 is FQDESV in the germline V gene (reference sequence). The CDR3 DNA sequence: TGTGCCAGCAGCCTCAAAGGAGGTCCCGAGCAGTACCTC. Protein sequence: CASSLKGGPEQYL.

The chain couples TRBV5-8 to TRBJ2-7; D gene unclear. Looked up from germline, CDR1 is SGHTS and CDR2 is YDEGEE. V lost 4 bases, J lost 5 bases, and 13 bases lay in between. This CDR3 has 13 residues. The CDR3, as DNA: TGTGCCAGCAGCGCTTATGGGTTAAACGAGCAGTACTTC. Translation: CASSAYGLNEQYF.

The chain uses TRBV29-1 and TRBJ2-7; the D is unclear. The CDR3 is 13 residues long. V shed 8 bases and J shed 5 bases, with 19 bases lying between them. Germline V gene sequence: CDR1 SQVTM, CDR2 ANQGSEA. The CDR3 nucleotides are TGCAGCCTTCTTCGGGTGGAAATTCACGAGCAGTACTTC. It specifies CSLLRVEIHEQYF.

The chain has TRBV25-1 and TRBJ2-2, with D perhaps TRBD1 or TRBD2 (6 bases each). Germline V gene sequence: CDR1 MGHDK, CDR2 SYGVNS. This CDR3 comprises 14 residues. V gave up 8 bases and J gave up 5 bases, with 15 bases separating them. Here the CDR3 DNA reads TGTGCCAGCCGGGGGCGAGTTGGTACCGGGGAGCTGTTTTTT. This sequence encodes CASRGRVGTGELFF. Full variable domain (missing parts from reference TRBV25-1 and TRBJ2-2): EADIYQTPRYLVIGTGKKITLECSQTMGHDKMYWYQQDPGMELHLIHYSYGVNSTEKGDLSSESTVSRIRTEHFPLTLESARPSHTSQYLCASRGRVGTGELFFGEGSRLTVL.

V usage is TRBV10-3 and J usage is TRBJ2-3; no definite D call. V was clipped by 0 bases and J by 5 bases, with 9 bases between them. The V gene's germline CDR1 is ENHRY and CDR2 SYGVKD. The CDR3 consists of 14 residues. The CDR3 DNA follows: TGTGCCATCAGTGAGTCCTACAATGAAGATACGCAGTATTTT. Amino acids: CAISESYNEDTQYF.

This chain links TRBV7-9 with TRBJ1-6, with 8 bases that match TRBD1. This CDR3 is built from 17 residues. Germline V gives CDR1 SEHNR, CDR2 FQNEAQ (reference sequence). V dropped 5 bases and J dropped 0; count of bases not matched to a gene: 6. The CDR3 sequence: CASSATGVHSYNSPLHF. CDR3 DNA: TGTGCCAGCAGCGCGACAGGGGTCCACTCCTATAATTCACCCCTCCACTTT.